This passage covers 31 T cell receptor beta chains from one sample sequenced in a study of neurological immune-mediated disorders. TCRdb re-derived calls from the 5' RACE reads in MiXCR, one entry per CDR3 protein. The sample holds some 22,000 distinct CDR3 sequences, around a sixth seen once. Material for sequencing was CD8+ T cells from blood. The receptors here all came from a woman under 30 with multiple sclerosis.

This clonotype was recorded at least ten times. V gene TRBV14 combines with J gene TRBJ2-3; D possibly matches TRBD1 or TRBD2 (5 bases each). CDR1 is SGHDN, CDR2 FVKESK, per germline. The CDR3 totals 15 residues. Trimming took off 4 bases at V and 2 bases at J, with 13 bases between the two ends. The CDR3 bases are TGTGCCAGCAGCCGAGGGGATTCATCCACAGATACGCAGTATTTT. Its translation is CASSRGDSSTDTQYF.

This sequence joins TRBV30 and TRBJ2-7; 7 nucleotides match TRBD1. J lost 1 base, V lost 2 bases, and 5 bases had no gene match. The CDR3 is 14 amino acids. Germline lookup yields CDR1 GTSNPN and CDR2 SVGIG (reference sequence). CDR3 loop: CAWSQGGSSYEQYF. The CDR3 DNA reads TGTGCCTGGAGTCAAGGGGGCTCTTCCTACGAGCAGTACTTC.

This clonotype is large. V is TRBV7-2 and J is TRBJ2-7; tentative D call: TRBD2 (5 bases). The V gene's germline CDR1 is SGHTA and CDR2 FQGNSA. The CDR3 sequence is 11 residues long. V shed 7 bases and J shed 3 bases, with 7 bases lying between them. CDR3 DNA sequence: TGTGCCAGCACCGGGGACTACGAGCAGTACTTC. Translating it yields CASTGDYEQYF. The variable domain in full, with the rest retrieved from reference TRBV7-2 and TRBJ2-7, is GAGVSQSPSNKVTEKGKDVELRCDPISGHTALYWYRQSLGQGLEFLIYFQGNSAPDKSGLPSDRFSAERTGGSVSTLTIQRTQQEDSAVYLCASTGDYEQYFGPGTRLTVT.

This clonotype was recorded at least ten times. The chain joins TRBV7-9 to TRBJ1-1; D perhaps matches TRBD1 (5 bases). The germline CDR1 and CDR2 sequences are SEHNR and FQNEAQ (reference sequence). V was trimmed by 6 bases and J by 4 bases, leaving 21 bases between them. The CDR3 has 16 residues. DNA of the CDR3: TGTGCCAGCAGTCGAGGACAAATGACTAGGGGCACTGAAGCTTTCTTT. Its protein product is CASSRGQMTRGTEAFF.

This clonotype was found many times. The chain employs TRBV7-9 and TRBJ2-7, with D possibly being TRBD1 or TRBD2 (5 bases each). CDR3 length equals 17 residues. Per germline, CDR1 SEHNR and CDR2 FQNEAQ (reference sequence). Trimming took off 1 base at V and 1 base at J, with 17 bases between the two ends. CDR3 in DNA: TGTGCCAGCAGCTTAGTAGGAATCCGGGACGGTTCCTACGAGCAGTACGTC. The encoded protein is CASSLVGIRDGSYEQYV.

This chain uses TRBV20-1 with TRBJ1-5; D remains unclear. The germline V and J ends were trimmed by 7 bases and 0 bases, with 1 base remaining between them. The V gene's germline CDR1 is DFQATT and CDR2 SNEGSKA (reference sequence). The CDR3 contains 10 residues. CDR3 amino acids: CSVSNQPQHF. The CDR3 bases are TGCAGTGTTAGCAATCAGCCCCAGCATTTT.

This clonotype was recorded many times. The CDR3 sequence is CASSQDGLAGRDWKQFF. The CDR3 nucleotides read TGCGCCAGCAGCCAAGATGGTCTAGCGGGGCGTGATTGGAAGCAGTTCTTC. This chain links TRBV4-3 with TRBJ2-1; 9 bases map to TRBD2. After removal of 0 bases from V and 11 bases from J, the junction contained 14 bases not matched to a gene. The length of the CDR3 is 17 residues. The germline V gene encodes CDR1 LGHNA and CDR2 YSLEER.

This clonotype was detected ten times or more. The chain employs TRBV7-6 and TRBJ2-1; TRBD2 agrees at 7 bases. Germline V gene data show CDR1 as SGHVS and CDR2 as FNYEAQ. The V and J ends lost 5 bases and 0 bases, in that order; junction bases with no gene match: 7. The CDR3 has 16 amino acids. The CDR3 DNA sequence: TGTGCCAGCAGCCCTTGGGGCGGGAGCTCCTACAATGAGCAGTTCTTC. Its translation: CASSPWGGSSYNEQFF.

In this sample, this clonotype turned up many times. The chain has TRBV27 and TRBJ2-1; 10 bases match TRBD2. The germline gives CDR1 MNHEY, CDR2 SMNVEV (reference sequence). After removal of 4 bases from V and 8 bases from J, the junction contained 8 bases not matched to a gene. This CDR3 comprises 15 residues. In DNA, the CDR3 is TGTGCCAGCAGTTGGAGCGGGGGGGCCCTTTATGAGCAGTTCTTC. Translation gives CASSWSGGALYEQFF.

By sample share, this clonotype is medium-sized. The rearrangement joins TRBV5-1 to TRBJ1-1; no reliable D call. Germline loops: CDR1 SGHRS, CDR2 YFSETQ. CDR3 size: 11 residues. Trimming pared 7 bases from V and 0 bases from J, leaving 4 bases between. The CDR3 bases are TGCGCCAGCCGGGTGAACACTGAAGCTTTCTTT. Encoded protein: CASRVNTEAFF. Full variable domain (remainder filled in from reference TRBV5-1 and TRBJ1-1): KAGVTQTPRYLIKTRGQQVTLSCSPISGHRSVSWYQQTPGQGLQFLFEYFSETQRNKGNFPGRFSGRQFSNSRSEMNVSTLELGDSALYLCASRVNTEAFFGQGTRLTVV.

This chain connects TRBV12-3 or TRBV12-4 to TRBJ1-4, with unresolved D. Trimming shortened V by 1 base and J by 8 bases, and 11 bases separated the two germline ends. The length of the CDR3 is 14 residues. The CDR3 sequence: CASSLGLPGEKLFF. In DNA, the CDR3 is TGTGCCAGCAGTTTAGGACTGCCGGGGGAAAAACTGTTTTTT.

By share, this clonotype ranks as medium-sized. The chain recombines TRBV6-5 with TRBJ1-2, with D possibly being TRBD1 (5 bases). Germline assignment: CDR1 MNHEY and CDR2 SVGAGI. The V end was cut by 0 bases, the J end by 5 bases, with 13 bases between. This CDR3 region has 15 residues. The CDR3 bases are TGTGCCAGCAGTTACTCTCGGGGCAGCCAATATGGCTACACCTTC. It translates to CASSYSRGSQYGYTF.

This clonotype occurred many times. The J gene is TRBJ2-1, the V gene TRBV9, with D perhaps TRBD1 (7 bases). Trimming removed 3 bases from V and 7 bases from J, with 14 bases in between. This CDR3 has 14 amino acids. CDR1 and CDR2 (germline): SGDLS, YYNGEE. CDR3: CASSGRDSRNEQFF. The CDR3 nucleotides are TGTGCCAGCAGCGGGAGGGACAGTCGAAATGAGCAGTTCTTC.

This clonotype has ten or more counts. In DNA, the CDR3 is TGCGCCAGCAGTGAGTCGGGTACAGGGGTTACTGAAGCTTTCTTT. Amino acid sequence: CASSESGTGVTEAFF. The V and J genes are TRBV10-1 and TRBJ1-1; 7 bases align to TRBD1. Trimming cost V 0 bases and J 5 bases; bases outside gene matches: 6. The CDR3 is 15 amino acids. The V gene's germline CDR1 is WNHNN and CDR2 SYGVQD (reference sequence).

In this sample, this clonotype turned up once. The chain uses TRBV10-3 and TRBJ1-5; a possible D gene is TRBD1 (5 bases). V was shortened by 5 bases and J by 4 bases, with 9 bases between the two germline ends. This CDR3 is 13 amino acids long. Germline CDR1 ENHRY, CDR2 SYGVKD. CDR3 protein: CAISSQGNQPQHF. CDR3 nucleotide sequence: TGTGCCATCAGTTCCCAGGGAAATCAGCCCCAGCATTTT.

This clonotype was counted many times. The chain joins TRBV18 to TRBJ1-1, with D maybe TRBD1 (5 bases). Per the germline V gene, CDR1 is KGHSH and CDR2 is LQKENI. With 6 bases removed from V and 6 bases from J, the gap between germline ends came to 20 bases. This CDR3 is 15 amino acids long. CDR3 sequence (DNA): TGTGCCAGCTCTTTAGAGGGGAGGGTAGTGCCTGAAGCTTTCTTT. Protein product: CASSLEGRVVPEAFF.

In this sample, this clonotype turned up many times. This chain joins TRBV27 and TRBJ1-6, with 10 bases aligning to TRBD1. J was trimmed by 2 bases and V by 4 bases; bases with no gene match: 14. This CDR3 is 20 amino acids long. The germline gives CDR1 MNHEY, CDR2 SMNVEV (reference sequence). CDR3 bases: TGTGCCAGCAGTTCCACTTCTCGACAGGGGGCATGGACCTATAATTCACCCCTCCACTTT. It encodes CASSSTSRQGAWTYNSPLHF.

This clonotype rates as medium-sized. V is TRBV9 and J is TRBJ1-1, with unresolved D. Trimming left V 0 bases short and J 1 base short, with 10 bases between. The CDR3 covers 15 residues. CDR1 is SGDLS, CDR2 YYNGEE, per germline. The DNA for the CDR3 is TGTGCCAGCAGCGTAGGAGGTTGGACGAACACTGAAGCTTTCTTT. It yields the protein CASSVGGWTNTEAFF. The variable domain in full, completed from reference TRBV9 and TRBJ1-1, reads DSGVTQTPKHLITATGQRVTLRCSPRSGDLSVYWYQQSLDQGLQFLIQYYNGEERAKGNILERFSAQQFPDLHSELNLSSLELGDSALYFCASSVGGWTNTEAFFGQGTRLTVV.

This clonotype was counted many times. V and J are TRBV29-1 and TRBJ1-1, with unresolved D. Per the germline V gene, CDR1 is SQVTM and CDR2 is ANQGSEA. V gave up 0 bases and J gave up 3 bases, with 14 bases separating them. The CDR3 spans 15 residues. The CDR3 loop reads CSVEDGLYMDTEAFF. CDR3 nucleotide sequence: TGCAGCGTTGAAGACGGGCTTTATATGGACACTGAAGCTTTCTTT.

This clonotype is judged medium-sized (0.01 to 0.1%). This chain links TRBV10-2 with TRBJ2-7; D uncertain. Germline CDR1 and CDR2: WSHSY and SAAADI. V shed 2 bases and J shed 3 bases, with 11 bases lying between them. The CDR3 has 14 residues. For the CDR3, the DNA is TGCGCCAGCAGTGAGGTTGGCGGAAACTACGAGCAGTACGTC. Translated, it gives CASSEVGGNYEQYV.

Many counts were recorded for this clonotype. The chain employs TRBV5-1 and TRBJ2-3, with 12 nucleotides matching TRBD2. Germline V gives CDR1 SGHRS, CDR2 YFSETQ. V trimming: 5 bases; J trimming: 5 bases; junction bases outside the gene matches: 6. There are 15 residues in the CDR3. CDR3 residues: CASRTSGSGRDTQYF. The CDR3 nucleotides read TGCGCCAGCAGGACTAGCGGGAGCGGGCGAGATACGCAGTATTTT. The full variable domain, with the rest looked up from reference TRBV5-1 and TRBJ2-3, is KAGVTQTPRYLIKTRGQQVTLSCSPISGHRSVSWYQQTPGQGLQFLFEYFSETQRNKGNFPGRFSGRQFSNSRSEMNVSTLELGDSALYLCASRTSGSGRDTQYFGPGTRLTVL.

This clonotype was counted many times. The J gene is TRBJ1-6, the V gene TRBV27; D remains ambiguous. Trimming took off 5 bases at V and 5 bases at J, with 16 bases between the two ends. The CDR3 contains 16 residues. Germline V gives CDR1 MNHEY, CDR2 SMNVEV (reference sequence). The CDR3 here is CASSLSPPADNSPLHF. CDR3 coding DNA: TGTGCCAGCAGTCTCAGTCCTCCCGCGGATAATTCACCCCTCCACTTT.

J is TRBJ1-6 and V is TRBV19; D might be TRBD1 (5 bases). Germline V gene lookup returns CDR1 LNHDA and CDR2 SQIVND (reference sequence). The CDR3 has 12 amino acids. V lost 4 bases and J 7 bases, leaving 5 bases between the germline ends. In DNA, the CDR3 is TGTGCCAGTAGTAAGGGGAATTCACCCCTCCACTTT. Protein product: CASSKGNSPLHF.

The CDR3 region is CASSPFQGARNTEAFF. In nucleotides, the CDR3 is TGTGCCAGCAGCCCGTTCCAGGGGGCGCGGAACACTGAAGCTTTCTTT. The chain recombines TRBV13 with TRBJ1-1; TRBD1 matches 8 bases. V lost 5 bases and J lost 1; bases outside the gene matches: 9. Germline CDR1 and CDR2: PRHDT and FYEKMQ (reference sequence). There are 16 residues in the CDR3.

This clonotype showed up many times. This rearrangement joins TRBV10-3 to TRBJ1-1, with unresolved D. Trimming left V 2 bases short and J 11 bases short, with 12 bases between. Per the germline V gene, CDR1 is ENHRY and CDR2 is SYGVKD. The CDR3 has 12 amino acids. CDR3 in amino acids: CAISEAFSRAFF. Written as DNA, the CDR3 is TGTGCCATCAGTGAGGCCTTTTCTCGGGCTTTCTTT.

On this clonotype: Sequence at one end of the junction differs from germline and may be a read error. The chain carries TRBV7-6 and TRBJ2-3; 7 bases are a match to TRBD1. CDR1 SGHVS and CDR2 FNYEAQ come from the germline V gene. The length of the CDR3 is 15 residues. CDR3 coding DNA: TGTGTCAGCAGCTTAGGGGGCCAGCTCACGGATACGCAGTATTTT. This gives the protein CVSSLGGQLTDTQYF. Drawing the rest from reference TRBV7-6 and TRBJ2-3, the complete variable domain is GAGVSQSPRYKVTKRGQDVALRCDPISGHVSLYWYRQALGQGPEFLTYFNYEAQQDKSGLPNDRFSAERPEGSISTLTIQRTEQRDSAMYRCVSSLGGQLTDTQYFGPGTRLTVL.

In its sample, this clonotype was seen many times. V is TRBV11-1 and J is TRBJ2-1, with 8 bases fitting TRBD2. The germline V gene encodes CDR1 SGHAT and CDR2 FQDESV (reference sequence). Unmatched junction bases numbered 4, after V lost 2 bases and J lost 4 bases. This CDR3 contains 15 residues. CDR3 amino acids: CASSLLSGEYNEQFF. Written as DNA, the CDR3 is TGTGCCAGCAGCTTACTTAGCGGGGAGTACAATGAGCAGTTCTTC. The full variable domain, in which reference TRBV11-1 and TRBJ2-1 provide the parts outside the CDR3, is EAEVAQSPRYKITEKSQAVAFWCDPISGHATLYWYRQILGQGPELLVQFQDESVVDDSQLPKDRFSAERLKGVDSTLKIQPAELGDSAMYLCASSLLSGEYNEQFFGPGTRLTVL.

The gene calls are TRBV12-3 or TRBV12-4 and TRBJ1-4; 7 bases are shared with TRBD1. J lost 7 bases, V lost 3 bases, and 5 bases had no gene match. The CDR3 has 14 amino acids. The CDR3 region has the DNA TGTGCCAGCAGTTTCGGCAGGGGGTTTGAAAAACTGTTTTTT. The encoded protein is CASSFGRGFEKLFF.

This clonotype appeared many times. The genes are TRBV6-8 and TRBJ1-2; D might be TRBD1 (5 bases). Germline CDR1 MNHGY, CDR2 SAAAGT. This CDR3 comprises 17 residues. The V and J ends lost 3 bases and 4 bases respectively, with 21 bases between them. The CDR3 here is CASSYPPGRSQGYGYTF. In DNA, the CDR3 is TGTGCCAGCAGTTATCCACCGGGACGGAGCCAAGGCTATGGCTACACCTTC.

This clonotype is judged medium-sized. This chain links TRBV20-1 with TRBJ2-7; maybe TRBD1 (6 bases). Trimming took off 6 bases at V and 7 bases at J, with 13 bases between the two ends. The CDR3 runs 11 residues. Germline CDR1 DFQATT, CDR2 SNEGSKA (reference sequence). The DNA of the CDR3 is TGCAGTGCCGGCGGAACAGGGGAGCAGTACGTC. It yields the protein CSAGGTGEQYV.

The chain has TRBV7-2 and TRBJ2-7; TRBD2 aligns across 8 bases. CDR3 length: 16 residues. Per the germline V gene, CDR1 is SGHTA and CDR2 is FQGNSA. V shed 5 bases and J 3 bases; nucleotides not matched to a gene: 12. The CDR3 nucleotides read TGTGCCAGCAGCGGACCGTTGGGACTAGGCAGCTACGAGCAGTACTTC. Its protein is CASSGPLGLGSYEQYF.